Following are 17 T cell receptor beta chains from one sample sequenced in a study of blood T cell repertoires in COVID-19. Profiling relied on immunoSEQ multiplex PCR, and the TCRdb table lists in-frame clones only, not all of them. The sample lists about 150,000 clones, more than 75% occurring once. Sequencing was carried out using PBMCs or T cells enriched from blood (not recorded which). The receptors shown here come from a woman younger than 45 with acute COVID-19.

The CDR3 here is CASSQDPPGGRETQYF. The CDR3 DNA reads as TGCGCCAGCAGCCAAGATCCCCCAGGGGGGAGGGAGACCCAGTACTTC. The genes are TRBV4-1 and TRBJ2-5; maybe TRBD1 (7 bases). Germline V gene data show CDR1 as MGHRA and CDR2 as YSYEKL. The V and J ends lost 0 bases and 5 bases respectively, with 16 bases between them. This CDR3 has 16 residues.

The chain links TRBV2 to TRBJ2-7, with 9 bases aligning to TRBD1. The CDR3 runs to 15 residues. The germline gives CDR1 SNHLY, CDR2 FYNNEI. V shed 6 bases and J 3 bases; nucleotides not matched to a gene: 9. CDR3 loop: CASSVAGTGIYEQYF. In DNA, the CDR3 is TGTGCCAGCAGCGTTGCCGGGACAGGGATCTACGAGCAGTACTTC.

The genes are TRBV28 and TRBJ1-5; the D gene is possibly TRBD1 (6 bases). There are 14 residues in the CDR3. Germline loops: CDR1 MDHEN, CDR2 SYDVKM. V gave up 2 bases and J gave up 6 bases, with 11 bases separating them. CDR3 sequence: CASSLGGAGQPQHF. For the CDR3, the DNA is TGTGCCAGCAGTTTAGGGGGCGCTGGTCAGCCCCAGCATTTT.

V and J are TRBV12-3 or TRBV12-4 and TRBJ1-2; TRBD1 agrees at 7 bases. The J segment lost 8 bases and the V segment lost 5 bases, leaving 8 bases of the junction unmatched. The CDR3 loop spans 13 amino acids. As DNA, the CDR3 is TGTGCCAGCAGTGAGACAGGGTGGTTCGGCTACACCTTC. It specifies CASSETGWFGYTF.

This chain uses TRBV7-9 with TRBJ1-1, with D possibly being TRBD1 (6 bases). Germline assignment: CDR1 SEHNR and CDR2 FQNEAQ (reference sequence). The CDR3 is made up of 15 amino acids. V shed 1 base and J shed 4 bases, with 13 bases lying between them. CDR3 coding DNA: TGTGCCAGCAGCTTAGGAGGGGGAAGGGGCACTGAAGCTTTCTTT. Amino acid sequence: CASSLGGGRGTEAFF.

In its sample, this clone was seen a few times. The genes are TRBV7-8 and TRBJ1-1, with 9 bases identical to TRBD1. After removal of 7 bases from V and 4 bases from J, the junction contained 10 bases not matched to a gene. The CDR3 is 15 residues long. Germline loops: CDR1 SGHVS, CDR2 FQNEAQ. DNA for the CDR3: TGTGCCAGCACCAAGGGACAGGGATTCTCCACTGAAGCTTTCTTT. Protein sequence: CASTKGQGFSTEAFF.

The V and J genes are TRBV5-1 and TRBJ2-7; D is perhaps TRBD2 (5 bases). The CDR3 runs 15 residues. The V end lost 3 bases, the J end lost 0 bases, and 13 bases lay between the germline ends. Germline-derived CDR1 and CDR2 are SGHRS and YFSETQ. For the CDR3, the DNA is TGCGCCAGCAGCTGGACTGTGGATGACTCCTACGAGCAGTACTTC. This gives the protein CASSWTVDDSYEQYF.

This sequence joins TRBV14 and TRBJ2-1, with D perhaps TRBD2 (5 bases). V was shortened by 0 bases and J by 0 bases, with 15 bases between the two germline ends. Germline values: CDR1 SGHDN, CDR2 FVKESK. CDR3 size: 18 residues. CDR3 amino acids: CASSQDRASRSSYNEQFF. The CDR3 DNA follows: TGTGCCAGCAGCCAAGATCGGGCTAGCCGCAGCTCCTACAATGAGCAGTTCTTC.

J is TRBJ2-5 and V is TRBV27, with 9 positions matching TRBD1. Trimming at V came to 0 bases and at J to 5 bases, leaving 1 base not matched to a gene. Germline lookup yields CDR1 MNHEY and CDR2 SMNVEV (reference sequence). The CDR3 loop spans 14 amino acids. CDR3 sequence (DNA): TGTGCCAGCAGTTTATCGACAGGGGGGGAGACCCAGTACTTC. Translation: CASSLSTGGETQYF.

This clone was detected once. This rearrangement joins TRBV7-3 to TRBJ2-1; TRBD2 matches at 9 bases. V was pared by 2 bases and J by 9 bases, with 8 bases of the junction left unmatched. The CDR3 contains 15 residues. The germline V gene has CDR1 SGHTA and CDR2 FQGTGA. Written as DNA, the CDR3 is TGTGCCAGCAGCTTACCGGGACTAGCTTCGGTTGAGCAGTTCTTC. Amino acid sequence: CASSLPGLASVEQFF.

This clone was detected a few times. The chain couples TRBV5-1 to TRBJ2-1; D may be TRBD2 (5 bases). CDR1 and CDR2 (germline): SGHRS, YFSETQ. The CDR3 covers 17 residues. Trimming took 4 bases from V and 0 from J, leaving 17 bases between them. The CDR3 DNA sequence: TGCGCCAGCAGCCCAGCGGCGGTCTCAGGCTCCTACAATGAGCAGTTCTTC. Its translation: CASSPAAVSGSYNEQFF. Filled out from reference TRBV5-1 and TRBJ2-1, the complete variable domain reads KAGVTQTPRYLIKTRGQQVTLSCSPISGHRSVSWYQQTPGQGLQFLFEYFSETQRNKGNFPGRFSGRQFSNSRSEMNVSTLELGDSALYLCASSPAAVSGSYNEQFFGPGTRLTVL.

V gene TRBV5-1 combines with J gene TRBJ2-7; D uncertain. This CDR3 comprises 15 residues. V lost 1 base, J lost 4 bases, and 15 bases lay in between. Germline V gene data show CDR1 as SGHRS and CDR2 as YFSETQ. The CDR3 region is CASSLSIASGYEQYF. The CDR3 DNA sequence: TGCGCCAGCAGCTTGAGTATCGCCTCGGGTTACGAGCAGTACTTC. Combining the CDR3 with reference TRBV5-1 and TRBJ2-7 gives the whole variable domain KAGVTQTPRYLIKTRGQQVTLSCSPISGHRSVSWYQQTPGQGLQFLFEYFSETQRNKGNFPGRFSGRQFSNSRSEMNVSTLELGDSALYLCASSLSIASGYEQYFGPGTRLTVT.

This chain uses TRBV9 with TRBJ2-5; tentative D call: TRBD2 (5 bases). The V gene lost 0 bases and the J gene lost 0 bases, with 12 bases spanning the gap. This CDR3 region has 16 residues. The germline V gene has CDR1 SGDLS and CDR2 YYNGEE. In DNA form, the CDR3 reads TGTGCCAGCAGCGTAGGGATCGGGGAGCACCAAGAGACCCAGTACTTC. As protein: CASSVGIGEHQETQYF.

The genes are TRBV11-2 and TRBJ2-7, with D perhaps matching TRBD1 (5 bases). Germline lookup yields CDR1 SGHAT and CDR2 FQNNGV. This CDR3 contains 14 residues. Trimming stripped 5 bases from V and 1 base from J, with 12 bases between. This CDR3 reads CASSLGHGSYEQYF. The CDR3 coding sequence is TGTGCCAGCAGCCTGGGGCACGGTTCCTACGAGCAGTACTTC.

The chain combines TRBV5-1 with TRBJ1-1; 8 bases agree with TRBD1. V gave up 3 bases and J gave up 3 bases; unmatched junction bases: 13. Germline CDR1 is SGHRS and CDR2 is YFSETQ. The CDR3 extends over 17 amino acids. CDR3 protein: CASSWDPGQGGYTEAFF. The CDR3 nucleotides read TGCGCCAGCAGCTGGGACCCCGGACAGGGTGGGTACACTGAAGCTTTCTTT.

The rearrangement uses TRBV18 and TRBJ1-1; 9 bases are a match to TRBD1. The CDR3 length is 15 residues. The germline V gene encodes CDR1 KGHSH and CDR2 LQKENI. The junction had 5 bases not matched to a gene; V was cut back by 4 bases and J by 2 bases. The CDR3 DNA reads TGTGCCAGCTCACATGGGGACAGGGTTAACACTGAAGCTTTCTTT. This encodes CASSHGDRVNTEAFF.

This chain uses TRBV5-8 with TRBJ2-5, with D possibly TRBD1 on 6 matching bases. Looked up from germline, CDR1 is SGHTS and CDR2 is YDEGEE. Trimming shortened V by 7 bases and J by 5 bases, and 18 bases separated the two germline ends. CDR3 length equals 14 residues. DNA of the CDR3: TGTGCCAGCCACGACACAGGGTTTTTGGAGACCCAGTACTTC. This translates into CASHDTGFLETQYF.